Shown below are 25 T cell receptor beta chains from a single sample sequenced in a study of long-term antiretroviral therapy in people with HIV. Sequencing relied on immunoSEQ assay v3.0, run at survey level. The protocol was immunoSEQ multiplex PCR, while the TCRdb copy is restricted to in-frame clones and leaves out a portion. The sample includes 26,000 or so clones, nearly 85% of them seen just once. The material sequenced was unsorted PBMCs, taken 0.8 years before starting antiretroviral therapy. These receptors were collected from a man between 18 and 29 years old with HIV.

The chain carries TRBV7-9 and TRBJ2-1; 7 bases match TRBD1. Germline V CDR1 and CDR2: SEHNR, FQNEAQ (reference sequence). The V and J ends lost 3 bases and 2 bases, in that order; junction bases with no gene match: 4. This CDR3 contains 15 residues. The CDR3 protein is CASSFGQGAYNEQFF. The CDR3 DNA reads TGTGCCAGCAGCTTTGGGCAGGGGGCCTACAATGAGCAGTTCTTC.

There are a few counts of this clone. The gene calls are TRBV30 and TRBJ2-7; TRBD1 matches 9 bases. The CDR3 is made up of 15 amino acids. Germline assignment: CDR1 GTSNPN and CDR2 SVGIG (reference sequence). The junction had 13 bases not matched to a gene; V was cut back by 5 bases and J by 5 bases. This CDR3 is CAWDLPGTGFHEQYF. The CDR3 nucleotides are TGTGCCTGGGACCTTCCCGGGACAGGGTTCCACGAGCAGTACTTC. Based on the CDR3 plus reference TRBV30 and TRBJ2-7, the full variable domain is SQTIHQWPATLVQPVGSPLSLECTVEGTSNPNLYWYRQAAGRGLQLLFYSVGIGQISSEVPQNLSASRPQDRQFILSSKKLLLSDSGFYLCAWDLPGTGFHEQYFGPGTRLTVT.

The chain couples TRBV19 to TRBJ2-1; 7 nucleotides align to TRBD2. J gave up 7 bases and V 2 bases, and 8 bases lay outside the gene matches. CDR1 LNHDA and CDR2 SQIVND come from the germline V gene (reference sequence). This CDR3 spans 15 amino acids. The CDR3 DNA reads TGTGCCAGTAGTATATCAACTAGCGCGTGGAATGAGCAGTTCTTC. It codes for CASSISTSAWNEQFF.

The CDR3 DNA reads TGTGCCAGCAGCCCCGGCGAGAAGCTGGCGTATGGCTACACCTTC. Protein product: CASSPGEKLAYGYTF. The chain has TRBV5-6 and TRBJ1-2; D uncertain. V shed 4 bases and J shed 5 bases, with 18 bases lying between them. Germline-derived CDR1 and CDR2 are SGHDT and YYEEEE. The CDR3 loop spans 15 amino acids.

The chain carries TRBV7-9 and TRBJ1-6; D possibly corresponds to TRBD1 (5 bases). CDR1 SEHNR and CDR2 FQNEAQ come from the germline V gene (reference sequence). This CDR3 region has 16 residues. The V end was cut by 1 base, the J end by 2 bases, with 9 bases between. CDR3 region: CASSLVAGAYNSPLHF. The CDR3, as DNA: TGTGCCAGCAGCTTAGTCGCGGGGGCCTATAATTCACCCCTCCACTTT.

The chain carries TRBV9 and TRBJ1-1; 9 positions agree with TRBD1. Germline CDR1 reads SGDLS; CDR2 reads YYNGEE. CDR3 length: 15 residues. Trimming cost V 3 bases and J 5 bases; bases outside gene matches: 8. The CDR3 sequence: CASSETQGAWTEAFF. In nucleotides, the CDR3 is TGTGCCAGCAGCGAGACACAGGGGGCCTGGACTGAAGCTTTCTTT.

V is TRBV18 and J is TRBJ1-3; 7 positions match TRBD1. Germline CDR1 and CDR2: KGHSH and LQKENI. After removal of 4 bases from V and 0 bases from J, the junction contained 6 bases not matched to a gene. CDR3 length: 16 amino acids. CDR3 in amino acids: CASSLTRDSSGNTIYF. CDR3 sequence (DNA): TGTGCCAGCTCACTCACCCGGGACAGCTCTGGAAACACCATATATTTT.

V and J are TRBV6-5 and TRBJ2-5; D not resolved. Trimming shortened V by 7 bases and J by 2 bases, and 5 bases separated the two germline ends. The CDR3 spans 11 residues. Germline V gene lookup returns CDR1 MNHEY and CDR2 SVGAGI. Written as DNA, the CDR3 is TGTGCCAGCAAATTTCAAGAGACCCAGTACTTC. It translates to CASKFQETQYF.

Here the CDR3 DNA reads TGCGCCAGCAGCCTGGGAGCGGGGGGCCCAGAAGAGACCCAGTACTTC. The encoded protein is CASSLGAGGPEETQYF. The chain has TRBV5-1 and TRBJ2-5; 9 nucleotides match TRBD2. In germline, CDR1 is SGHRS, CDR2 YFSETQ. The CDR3 spans 16 residues. Trimming cost V 4 bases and J 3 bases; bases outside gene matches: 10.

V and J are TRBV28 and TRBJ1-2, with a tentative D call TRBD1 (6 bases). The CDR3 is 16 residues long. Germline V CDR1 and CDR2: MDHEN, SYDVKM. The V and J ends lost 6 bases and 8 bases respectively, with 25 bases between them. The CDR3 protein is CASSPHAGGARRGYTF. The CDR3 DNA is TGTGCCAGCAGCCCCCACGCGGGGGGGGCGAGAAGAGGCTACACCTTC.

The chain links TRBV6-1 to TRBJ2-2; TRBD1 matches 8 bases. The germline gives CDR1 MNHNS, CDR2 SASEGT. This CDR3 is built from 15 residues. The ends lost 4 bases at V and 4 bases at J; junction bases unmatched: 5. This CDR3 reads CASSVRQGITGELFF. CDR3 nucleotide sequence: TGTGCCAGCAGTGTTCGACAGGGGATCACCGGGGAGCTGTTTTTT.

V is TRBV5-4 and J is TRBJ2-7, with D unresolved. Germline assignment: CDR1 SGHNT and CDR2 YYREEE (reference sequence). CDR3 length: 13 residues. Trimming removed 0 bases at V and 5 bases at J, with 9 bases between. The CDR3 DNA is TGTGCCAGCAGCTTGGGACTCCCAGACGAGCAGTACTTC. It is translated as CASSLGLPDEQYF. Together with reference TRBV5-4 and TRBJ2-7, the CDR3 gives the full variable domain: ETGVTQSPTHLIKTRGQQVTLRCSSQSGHNTVSWYQQALGQGPQFIFQYYREEENGRGNFPPRFSGLQFPNYSSELNVNALELDDSALYLCASSLGLPDEQYFGPGTRLTVT.

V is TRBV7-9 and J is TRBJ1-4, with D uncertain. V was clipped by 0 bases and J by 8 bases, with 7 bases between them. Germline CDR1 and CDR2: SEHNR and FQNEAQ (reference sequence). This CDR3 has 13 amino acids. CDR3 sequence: CASSLAATEKLFF. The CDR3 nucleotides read TGTGCCAGCAGCTTAGCTGCTACAGAAAAACTGTTTTTT.

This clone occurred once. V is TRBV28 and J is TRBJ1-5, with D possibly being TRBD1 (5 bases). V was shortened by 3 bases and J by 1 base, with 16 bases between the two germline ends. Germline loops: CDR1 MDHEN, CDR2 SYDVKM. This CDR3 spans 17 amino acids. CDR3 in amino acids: CASSLFLFGGSNQPQHF. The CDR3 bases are TGTGCCAGCAGTTTGTTTCTCTTCGGGGGAAGCAATCAGCCCCAGCATTTT.

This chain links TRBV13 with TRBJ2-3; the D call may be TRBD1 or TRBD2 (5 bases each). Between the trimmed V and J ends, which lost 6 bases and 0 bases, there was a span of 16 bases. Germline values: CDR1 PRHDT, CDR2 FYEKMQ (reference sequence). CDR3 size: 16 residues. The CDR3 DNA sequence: TGTGCCAGCAGTGACTCCGGGACCGCTAGCACAGATACGCAGTATTTT. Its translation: CASSDSGTASTDTQYF.

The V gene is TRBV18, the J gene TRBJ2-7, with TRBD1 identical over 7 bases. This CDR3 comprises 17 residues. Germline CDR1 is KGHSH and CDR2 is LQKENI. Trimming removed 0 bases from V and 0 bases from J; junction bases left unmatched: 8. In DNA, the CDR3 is TGTGCCAGCTCACCACCGAGCGCACAGGGGAGCTCCTACGAGCAGTACTTC. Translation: CASSPPSAQGSSYEQYF.

As DNA, the CDR3 is TGTGCCAGCAGCTTCGGGCTAGCGGACACCGGGGAGCTGTTTTTT. It encodes CASSFGLADTGELFF. The V gene is TRBV7-3, the J gene TRBJ2-2; 7 nucleotides line up with TRBD2. CDR1 is SGHTA, CDR2 FQGTGA, per germline. J gave up 3 bases and V 3 bases, and 4 bases lay outside the gene matches. This CDR3 comprises 15 residues.

The CDR3, as DNA: TGTGCCAGCAGCGTCGGGGGACACTTCTACGAGCAGTACTTC. Translated: CASSVGGHFYEQYF. The chain couples TRBV9 to TRBJ2-7; D could derive from TRBD1 or TRBD2 (6 bases each). The CDR3 is made up of 14 amino acids. CDR1 and CDR2 from the germline V gene are SGDLS and YYNGEE. V lost 2 bases to trimming and J lost 3 bases, with 12 bases between them.

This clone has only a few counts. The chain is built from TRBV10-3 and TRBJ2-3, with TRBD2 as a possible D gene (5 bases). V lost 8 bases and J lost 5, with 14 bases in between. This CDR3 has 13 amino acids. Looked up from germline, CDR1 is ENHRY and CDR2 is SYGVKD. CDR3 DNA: TGTGCCATCCACGACCTGAGGGAAGATACGCAGTATTTT. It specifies CAIHDLREDTQYF.

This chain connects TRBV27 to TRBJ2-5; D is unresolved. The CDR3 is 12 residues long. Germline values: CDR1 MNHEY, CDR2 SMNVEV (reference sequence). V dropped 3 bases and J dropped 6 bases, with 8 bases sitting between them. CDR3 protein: CASSLTGQTQYF. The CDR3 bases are TGTGCCAGCAGTTTGACTGGACAGACCCAGTACTTC.

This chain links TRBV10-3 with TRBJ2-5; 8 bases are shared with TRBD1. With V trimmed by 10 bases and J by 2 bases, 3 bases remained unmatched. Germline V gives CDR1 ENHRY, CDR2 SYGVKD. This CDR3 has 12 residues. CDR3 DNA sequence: TGTGCCACCGGACAGGGTCAAGAGACCCAGTACTTC. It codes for CATGQGQETQYF.

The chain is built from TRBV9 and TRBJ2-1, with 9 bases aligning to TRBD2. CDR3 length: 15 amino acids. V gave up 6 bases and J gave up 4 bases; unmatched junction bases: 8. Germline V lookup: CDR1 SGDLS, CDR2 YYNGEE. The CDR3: CASTGGLAGYNEQFF. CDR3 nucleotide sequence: TGTGCCAGCACCGGGGGGCTAGCGGGGTACAATGAGCAGTTCTTC.

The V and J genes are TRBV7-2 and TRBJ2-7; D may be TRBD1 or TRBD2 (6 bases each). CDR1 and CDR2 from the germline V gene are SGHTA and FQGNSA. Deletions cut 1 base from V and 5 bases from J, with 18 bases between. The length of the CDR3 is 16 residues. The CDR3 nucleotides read TGTGCCAGCAGCTTAGGGGGGGCGCGGGGTCGTGACGAGCAGTACTTC. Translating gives CASSLGGARGRDEQYF.

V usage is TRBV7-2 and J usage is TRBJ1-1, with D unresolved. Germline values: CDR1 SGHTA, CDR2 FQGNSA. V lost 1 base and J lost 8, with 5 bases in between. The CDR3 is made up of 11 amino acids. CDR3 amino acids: CASSLGWEAFF. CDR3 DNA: TGTGCCAGCAGCTTAGGCTGGGAAGCTTTCTTT.

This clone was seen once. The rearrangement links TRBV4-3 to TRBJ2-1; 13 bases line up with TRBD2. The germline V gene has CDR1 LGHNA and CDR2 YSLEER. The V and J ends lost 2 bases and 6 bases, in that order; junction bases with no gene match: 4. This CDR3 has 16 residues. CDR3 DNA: TGCGCCAGCAGCCAATCACTAGCGGGAGGGCCCAATGAGCAGTTCTTC. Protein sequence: CASSQSLAGGPNEQFF.